This T cell receptor (beta chain) comes out of a study of T cell responses to AZD1222 COVID-19 vaccine. Notes on the study in general: With dominance at 160-218 and 743-854, vaccine-associated CD4 TCRs spanned spike.

The germline V gene encodes CDR1 LGHDT and CDR2 YNNKEL (reference sequence). The CDR3 is made up of 21 amino acids. Losses at the gene ends were 0 bases for V and 15 bases for J; bases not matched to a gene: 25. With regard to this clone: Its matching antigen is unknown.

This table comes from immunoSEQ multiplex PCR, and its TCRdb copy is limited to in-frame clones, with some not included. The data show approximately 200,000 clones, with 94% seen just once and 7.5% to 10% held by the top ten. Material: peripheral blood, obtained on day 0 of AZD1222 vaccination. The receptor's source is an adult in good health. This chain connects TRBV3-1 (or the pseudogene TRBV3-2) to TRBJ2-1; the match to TRBD2 covers 14 bases. In DNA form, the CDR3 reads TGTGCCAGCAGCCAAGAATCGGGCCAGTCGCAGGGCAGGACTAGCGGGAGGAACGTGTTCTTC. Translation gives CASSQESGQSQGRTSGRNVFF.